In its sample, the clone carrying this T cell receptor beta chain was seen a few times. Its target is unknown. These data are taken from a study of post-analysis software for immune sequencing data. Every TCR beta cDNA library bore unique molecular identifiers. T cells numbering roughly 1 to 10 million yielded some 500,000 cDNA molecules. TCRdb re-called the PCR reads through MiXCR, storing one row per CDR3 protein. Here the sample spans more than 500,000 distinct CDR3 sequences, approximately 34% being singletons. The germline CDR1 and CDR2 sequences are MGHRA and YSYEKL. CDR3 length equals 13 residues. J lost 6 bases, V lost 4 bases, and 3 bases had no gene match. Study results and caveats: Batch-matched samples strongly co-clustered by F measure. Patients carried 4 or 5 TRBV segments more frequently than controls did, and TRBV5-6, TRBV5-1 and TRBV20-1 were among them.

The specimen sequenced was blood. V is TRBV4-1 and J is TRBJ1-2; 9 bases are shared with TRBD1. The receptor was isolated from a girl under 18 with multiple sclerosis. The CDR3 nucleotides read TGCGCCAGCAGCCCGACAGGGGGGAATGGCTACACCTTC. It encodes CASSPTGGNGYTF.